This T cell receptor (beta chain) was recorded in a study of T cell responses to AZD1222 COVID-19 vaccine. For the study at large: Analysis merged second doses at about 4 or about 12 weeks. Study findings and constraints: Donors, mostly white British, included more females; clonal diversity was possibly underestimated. Baseline seropositivity occurred in only 5 or 6 AZD1222 recipients.

Germline trimming cut 2 bases from V and 8 bases from J; bases unmatched to any gene: 11. The CDR3 totals 17 residues. Germline CDR1 reads SGHTA; CDR2 reads FQGNSA. Method: immunoSEQ multiplex PCR; TCRdb's copy keeps in-frame clones and lacks some. This table has 110,000 to 150,000 clones, 75% to 90% appearing once. Turning to this clone: The antigen is not known.

The sample was peripheral blood, taken on day 0 of AZD1222 vaccination. This TCR was recovered from an adult in good health. V usage is TRBV7-2 and J usage is TRBJ2-1, with 11 bases matching TRBD2. CDR3: CASSLRVAGGIRHEQFF. Here the CDR3 DNA reads TGTGCCAGCAGCTTACGGGTAGCGGGAGGGATTCGGCATGAGCAGTTCTTC.